The 9 T cell receptor beta chains in this list originate from one sample, sequenced in a study of regulatory T cells in long-lasting Graves disease. Building the TCR beta libraries relied on iRepertoire HTBI primers, and CDR3 regions underwent Arm-PCR. TCRdb called the multiplex PCR reads again in MiXCR, with one record for every CDR3 protein. The profile shows hundreds of thousands of distinct CDR3 sequences, less than 20% of them singletons. As to time point: newly diagnosed GD, antithyroid drugs for less than 3 months. From RNA extracted from PBMCs, the TCR library was made. The same sample was also used in a study of T cells in Graves' hyperthyroidism and ophthalmopathy.

The sequencing here drew on peripheral blood mononuclear cells (PBMCs), taken at new diagnosis, from a patient treated with antithyroid drugs. The receptors come from a woman younger than 45 with Graves disease.

This clonotype was seen a few times. A single base separates this from a much larger clone, so it may be a read error. The chain links TRBV11-2 to TRBJ1-5; D not resolved. The CDR3 extends over 15 amino acids. Per germline, CDR1 SGHAT and CDR2 FQNNGV. The CDR3 protein is CASGFFGEQWQPQHF. The CDR3 nucleotides are TGTGCCAGCGGCTTTTTCGGTGAGCAATGGCAGCCCCAGCATTTT.

This sequence joins TRBV25-1 and TRBJ1-4, with D hard to call. In germline, CDR1 is MGHDK, CDR2 SYGVNS. V was shortened by 5 bases and J by 7 bases, with 23 bases between the two germline ends. The CDR3 contains 17 residues. CDR3: CASSRTGPTAGSEKLFF. DNA for the CDR3: TGTGCCAGCAGTCGGACCGGGCCTACCGCCGGGAGTGAAAAACTGTTTTTT.

This clonotype came up a few times. The V gene is TRBV10-3, the J gene TRBJ2-7, with a tentative D call TRBD1 (5 bases). CDR1 ENHRY and CDR2 SYGVKD come from the germline V gene. The CDR3 consists of 14 residues. Trimming removed 2 bases at V and 9 bases at J, with 17 bases between. CDR3 in DNA: TGTGCCATCAGTGAGGGGGCAGGCGCTTGGTGGCAGTACTTC. It translates to CAISEGAGAWWQYF.

This clonotype occurred once. The conserved final phenylalanine or tryptophan is absent from the CDR3, which likely points to a read error. The J gene is TRBJ2-2, the V gene TRBV6-5; perhaps D is TRBD1 or TRBD2 (5 bases each). The germline CDR1 and CDR2 sequences are MNHEY and SVGAGI. This CDR3 contains 13 residues. Deletions cut 3 bases from V and 7 bases from J, with 9 bases between. CDR3 sequence reads: CASSYLGDGELFS. The CDR3 DNA follows: TGTGCCAGCAGTTATTTGGGGGACGGGGAGCTGTTTTCT.

This clonotype was counted ten times or more. The V call is TRBV7-2, the J call TRBJ1-1; TRBD1 might be the D (6 bases). The V end was cut by 6 bases, the J end by 0 bases, with 17 bases between. The CDR3 is 16 residues long. The germline CDR1 and CDR2 sequences are SGHTA and FQGNSA. As DNA, the CDR3 is TGTGCCAGCAGTCGCGGGACAACCCAGCTGAACACTGAAGCTTTCTTT. Amino acid sequence: CASSRGTTQLNTEAFF.

The chain combines TRBV3-1 with TRBJ1-5, with D possibly TRBD1 on 6 matching bases. Germline CDR1 reads LGHDT; CDR2 reads YNNKEL (reference sequence). The CDR3 is 15 residues long. V lost 0 bases and J lost 5, with 11 bases in between. CDR3 sequence reads: CASSQDLQGHQPQHF. In nucleotides, the CDR3 is TGTGCCAGCAGCCAAGATCTACAGGGACATCAGCCCCAGCATTTT.

The rearrangement joins TRBV5-1 to TRBJ2-2; D is possibly TRBD1 or TRBD2 (5 bases each). In germline, CDR1 is SGHRS, CDR2 YFSETQ. This CDR3 has 14 amino acids. Trimming took 5 bases from V and 4 from J, leaving 12 bases between them. CDR3 amino acids: CASRGRTGTGELFF. The CDR3 coding sequence is TGCGCCAGCAGGGGACGGACCGGCACCGGGGAGCTGTTTTTT. The variable domain in full, with the rest retrieved from reference TRBV5-1 and TRBJ2-2, is KAGVTQTPRYLIKTRGQQVTLSCSPISGHRSVSWYQQTPGQGLQFLFEYFSETQRNKGNFPGRFSGRQFSNSRSEMNVSTLELGDSALYLCASRGRTGTGELFFGEGSRLTVL.

The table lists this clonotype with many counts. The V call is TRBV29-1, the J call TRBJ1-2, with D hard to call. Trimming stripped 4 bases from V and 6 bases from J, with 12 bases between. The germline V gene has CDR1 SQVTM and CDR2 ANQGSEA. The CDR3 extends over 12 amino acids. The CDR3 reads CSVVSGSHGYTF. Here the CDR3 DNA reads TGCAGCGTTGTCTCGGGTTCCCATGGCTACACCTTC.

This clonotype was detected ten times or more. The rearrangement joins TRBV5-1 to TRBJ1-1; D is undetermined. The CDR3 runs to 15 residues. V lost 2 bases, J lost 4 bases, and 15 bases lay in between. Looked up from germline, CDR1 is SGHRS and CDR2 is YFSETQ. The DNA of the CDR3 is TGCGCCAGCAGCTTAGGCTTGCGACGAAGCACTGAAGCTTTCTTT. Protein sequence: CASSLGLRRSTEAFF. The whole variable domain, remainder taken from reference TRBV5-1 and TRBJ1-1, is KAGVTQTPRYLIKTRGQQVTLSCSPISGHRSVSWYQQTPGQGLQFLFEYFSETQRNKGNFPGRFSGRQFSNSRSEMNVSTLELGDSALYLCASSLGLRRSTEAFFGQGTRLTVV.